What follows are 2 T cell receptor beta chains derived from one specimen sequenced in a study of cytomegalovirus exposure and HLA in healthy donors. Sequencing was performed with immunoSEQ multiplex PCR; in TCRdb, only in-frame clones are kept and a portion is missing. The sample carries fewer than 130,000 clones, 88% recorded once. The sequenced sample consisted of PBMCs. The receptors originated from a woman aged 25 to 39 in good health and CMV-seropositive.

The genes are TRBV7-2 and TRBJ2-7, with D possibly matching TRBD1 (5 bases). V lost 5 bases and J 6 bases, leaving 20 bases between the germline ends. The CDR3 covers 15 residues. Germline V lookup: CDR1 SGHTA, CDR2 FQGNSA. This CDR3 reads CASSPRVGARGEQYF. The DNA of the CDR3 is TGTGCCAGCAGCCCACGGGTAGGGGCAAGGGGCGAGCAGTACTTC.

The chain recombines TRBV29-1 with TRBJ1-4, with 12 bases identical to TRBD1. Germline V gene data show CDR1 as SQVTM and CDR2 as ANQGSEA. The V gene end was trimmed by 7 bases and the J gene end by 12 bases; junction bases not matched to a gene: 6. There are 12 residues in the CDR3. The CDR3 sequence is CSAGTGGEELFF. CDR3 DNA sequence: TGCAGCGCCGGGACAGGGGGCGAGGAACTGTTTTTT.